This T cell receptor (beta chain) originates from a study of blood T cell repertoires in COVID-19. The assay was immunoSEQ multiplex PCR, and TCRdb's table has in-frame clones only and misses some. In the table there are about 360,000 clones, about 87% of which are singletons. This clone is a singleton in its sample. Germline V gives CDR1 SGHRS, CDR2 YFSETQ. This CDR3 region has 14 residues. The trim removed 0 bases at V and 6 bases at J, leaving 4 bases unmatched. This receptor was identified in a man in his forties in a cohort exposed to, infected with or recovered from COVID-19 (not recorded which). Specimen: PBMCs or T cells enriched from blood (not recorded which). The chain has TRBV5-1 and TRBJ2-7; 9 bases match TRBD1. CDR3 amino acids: CASSLGQGGSEQYF. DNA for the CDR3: TGCGCCAGCAGCTTGGGACAGGGGGGTTCCGAGCAGTACTTC.